This TCR beta chain was identified during a study of shared clonotypes between healthy human individuals. At the level of the study: Samples came from a couple of female and a few male donors aged 18 to 49. There were three CD4 naive, three CD4 memory, two CD8 naive and one CD8 memory plates per donor.

The CDR3 covers 16 residues. Germline assignment: CDR1 WSHSY and CDR2 SAAADI. V gave up 6 bases and J gave up 3 bases, with 20 bases separating them. Study-wide results and limits: When naive CD4 clonotypes were compared across a handful of donors, 4% to 5.5% were shared.

The assay was carried out at the deep level. Clones were read by immunoSEQ multiplex PCR, and TCRdb kept only the in-frame ones, dropping some. The repertoire holds some 1,900,000 clones, with about 95% as singletons. CD45RO negativity and positive selection for CCR7 defined naive CD8 cells, a population that excluded terminally differentiated effector memory CD45RA+ cells. To note about this clone: Its antigen is undetermined.

The clonotype was recovered from a man aged 18 to 29 in good health. This chain connects TRBV10-2 to TRBJ1-1, with D possibly matching TRBD1 (5 bases). The source material was naive CD8+ T cells sorted from blood. The CDR3 nucleotides are TGCGCCAGCAGCCCTGGGACTGAGGGAAGTGACACTGAAGCTTTCTTT. This gives the protein CASSPGTEGSDTEAFF.